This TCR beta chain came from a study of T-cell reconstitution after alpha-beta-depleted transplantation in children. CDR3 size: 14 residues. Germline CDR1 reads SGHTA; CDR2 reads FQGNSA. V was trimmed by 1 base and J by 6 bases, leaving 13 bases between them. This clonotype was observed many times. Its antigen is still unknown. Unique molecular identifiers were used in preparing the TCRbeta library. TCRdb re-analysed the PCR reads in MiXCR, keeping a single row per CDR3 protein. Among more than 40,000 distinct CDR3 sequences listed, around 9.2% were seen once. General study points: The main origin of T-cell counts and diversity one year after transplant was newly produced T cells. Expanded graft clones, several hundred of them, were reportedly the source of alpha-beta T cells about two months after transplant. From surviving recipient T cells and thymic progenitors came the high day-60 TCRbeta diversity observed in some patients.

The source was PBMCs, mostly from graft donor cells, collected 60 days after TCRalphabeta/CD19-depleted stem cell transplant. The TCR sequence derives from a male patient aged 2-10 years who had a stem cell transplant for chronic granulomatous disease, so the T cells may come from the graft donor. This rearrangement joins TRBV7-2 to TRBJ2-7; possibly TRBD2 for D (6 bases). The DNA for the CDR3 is TGTGCCAGCAGCTTAGTCCCAGGACTACGCGAGCAGTACTTC. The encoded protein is CASSLVPGLREQYF.